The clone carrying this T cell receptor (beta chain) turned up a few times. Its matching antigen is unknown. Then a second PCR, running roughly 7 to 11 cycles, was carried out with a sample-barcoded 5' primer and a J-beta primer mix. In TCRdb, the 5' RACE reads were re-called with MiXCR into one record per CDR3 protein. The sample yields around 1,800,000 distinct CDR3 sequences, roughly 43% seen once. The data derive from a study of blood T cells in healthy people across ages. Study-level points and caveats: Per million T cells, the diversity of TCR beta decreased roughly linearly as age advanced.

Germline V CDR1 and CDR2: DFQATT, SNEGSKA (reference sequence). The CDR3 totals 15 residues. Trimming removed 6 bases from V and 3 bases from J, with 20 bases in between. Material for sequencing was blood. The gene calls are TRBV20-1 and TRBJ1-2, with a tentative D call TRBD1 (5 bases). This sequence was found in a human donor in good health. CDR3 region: CSALGWRGDDYGYTF. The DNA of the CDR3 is TGCAGTGCCCTGGGCTGGAGAGGGGATGACTATGGCTACACCTTC.